This T cell receptor beta chain was observed in a study of cytomegalovirus exposure and HLA in healthy donors. This CDR3 is built from 14 residues. V was pared by 5 bases and J by 2 bases, with 12 bases between. Germline V lookup: CDR1 SGHVS, CDR2 FQNEAQ. Clones were sequenced by immunoSEQ multiplex PCR, and TCRdb holds only the in-frame ones, with some missing. In the table there are about 73,000 clones, over 85% of which are singletons. This TCR was sampled from a woman aged 18-29 years in good health and CMV-seropositive. Sequenced input: PBMCs. The chain uses TRBV7-8 and TRBJ2-5, with D unresolved. CDR3 sequence: CASSGIGQQETQYF. CDR3 nucleotides: TGTGCCAGCAGCGGTATTGGGCAGCAAGAGACCCAGTACTTC.